Below, 19 T cell receptor beta chains from the same sample are listed, as sequenced in a study of vaccination effects on CD4 cells after COVID-19. Under the ViraFEST assay, PBMC were stimulated with viral peptide pools so that antigen-specific CD4+ T cells expanded. Sequencing was performed afterwards. Following 10 days of culture, CD4+ T cells were isolated. Each person got two doses of an mRNA SARS-CoV-2 vaccine, BNT162b2 or mRNA-1273. Antigen specificity for these receptors is unknown. The table came from immunoSEQ multiplex PCR; TCRdb's copy has only in-frame clones and leaves some out. This table holds roughly 59,000 clones, roughly 80% found once. The sample in question was CD4+ T cells from PBMCs cultured with HCoV-OC43 spike peptides, obtained after COVID-19 vaccination. Documented subset: HCoV-OC43 spike overlapping peptide pool stimulation. All receptors derive from a human donor who received a COVID-19 vaccine.

This chain uses TRBV10-1 with TRBJ2-7; 7 bases are shared with TRBD1. From germline, CDR1 is WNHNN and CDR2 SYGVQD (reference sequence). Trimming took 11 bases from V and 4 from J; bases not matched to a gene: 14. This CDR3 region has 14 residues. The CDR3, as DNA: TGCGCCTGGAACAGGGGCCCCTTGAGGTACGAGCAGTACGTC. It codes for CAWNRGPLRYEQYV.

The chain is built from TRBV7-3 and TRBJ2-5; possible D gene TRBD1, 6 bases. This CDR3 contains 13 residues. V gave up 2 bases and J gave up 5 bases, with 9 bases separating them. Germline V gene data show CDR1 as SGHTA and CDR2 as FQGTGA. For the CDR3, the DNA is TGTGCCAGCAGCTTACAGGGGTCGGAGACCCAGTACTTC. This sequence encodes CASSLQGSETQYF.

The genes are TRBV7-9 and TRBJ2-1; 10 positions agree with TRBD2. This CDR3 region has 18 residues. Trimming removed 1 base from V and 4 bases from J; junction bases left unmatched: 10. Germline values: CDR1 SEHNR, CDR2 FQNEAQ (reference sequence). CDR3 coding DNA: TGTGCCAGCAGCTTAGAGTTGGGTAGCGGGGGGCTGTACAATGAGCAGTTCTTC. The encoded protein is CASSLELGSGGLYNEQFF. Filled out from reference TRBV7-9 and TRBJ2-1, the complete variable domain reads DTGVSQNPRHKITKRGQNVTFRCDPISEHNRLYWYRQTLGQGPEFLTYFQNEAQLEKSRLLSDRFSAERPKGSFSTLEIQRTEQGDSAMYLCASSLELGSGGLYNEQFFGPGTRLTVL.

The chain links TRBV18 to TRBJ1-5; tentative D call: TRBD1 (5 bases). CDR1 KGHSH and CDR2 LQKENI come from the germline V gene. The CDR3 length is 16 residues. Trimming cost V 2 bases and J 3 bases, with 14 bases left between them. CDR3 amino acids: CASSPSADSNNQPQHF. DNA of the CDR3: TGTGCCAGCTCACCATCCGCAGACAGCAACAATCAGCCCCAGCATTTT. The full variable domain, its missing parts supplied by reference TRBV18 and TRBJ1-5, is NAGVMQNPRHLVRRRGQEARLRCSPMKGHSHVYWYRQLPEEGLKFMVYLQKENIIDESGMPKERFSAEFPKEGPSILRIQQVVRGDSAAYFCASSPSADSNNQPQHFGDGTRLSIL.

The V gene is TRBV28, the J gene TRBJ1-2; D gene uncertain. This CDR3 has 15 residues. Between the trimmed V and J ends, which lost 2 bases and 4 bases, there was a span of 14 bases. Germline-derived CDR1 and CDR2 are MDHEN and SYDVKM. In DNA form, the CDR3 reads TGTGCCAGCAGTTTACCCCGTCTACTCGCCTATGGCTACACCTTC. Protein sequence: CASSLPRLLAYGYTF.

The gene calls are TRBV6-5 and TRBJ2-3, with D perhaps matching TRBD1 (6 bases). The germline CDR1 and CDR2 sequences are MNHEY and SVGAGI. This CDR3 is built from 15 residues. Trimming removed 2 bases at V and 10 bases at J, with 19 bases between. CDR3 residues: CASSYGGGRSSAQYF. CDR3 in DNA: TGTGCCAGCAGTTACGGTGGGGGCCGATCGTCTGCGCAGTATTTT.

The CDR3 reads CASSLTTNAPGQDRTYEQYV. The CDR3 DNA reads as TGTGCCAGCAGCTTGACCACTAATGCCCCAGGACAGGATCGCACCTACGAGCAGTACGTC. The chain employs TRBV5-4 and TRBJ2-7, with 7 bases matching TRBD1. Trimming cost V 1 base and J 2 bases; bases outside gene matches: 21. CDR3 length equals 20 residues. Germline CDR1 reads SGHNT; CDR2 reads YYREEE (reference sequence).

The CDR3 nucleotides read TGTGCCAGCAACGGAAGCCCTGGAAACACCATATATTTT. It is translated as CASNGSPGNTIYF. This rearrangement joins TRBV2 to TRBJ1-3; D remains unclear. The germline CDR1 and CDR2 sequences are SNHLY and FYNNEI. CDR3 length: 13 amino acids. The V and J ends lost 7 bases and 2 bases respectively, with 9 bases between them.

In its sample, this clone was seen a few times. This sequence joins TRBV7-8 and TRBJ2-6, with a weak D call TRBD1 (7 bases). Trimming removed 1 base from V and 4 bases from J, with 11 bases in between. This CDR3 is 16 amino acids long. The germline gives CDR1 SGHVS, CDR2 FQNEAQ. The CDR3 DNA reads TGTGCCAGCAGCTTAGAGGAGGGGGCAGGGGCCAACGTCCTGACTTTC. Translation: CASSLEEGAGANVLTF.

The chain recombines TRBV14 with TRBJ1-3; weak D call: TRBD1 (5 bases). Trimming pared 0 bases from V and 0 bases from J, leaving 12 bases between. The CDR3 extends over 17 amino acids. In germline, CDR1 is SGHDN, CDR2 FVKESK. The CDR3 DNA sequence: TGTGCCAGCAGCCAAGATCGGGGCGGAACCTCTGGAAACACCATATATTTT. Translation gives CASSQDRGGTSGNTIYF.

The chain links TRBV6-6 to TRBJ2-7; tentatively, D is TRBD2 (6 bases). Per germline, CDR1 MNHNY and CDR2 SVGAGI (reference sequence). The CDR3 has 13 residues. Trimming pared 6 bases from V and 0 bases from J, leaving 9 bases between. CDR3 sequence reads: CASRAGSSYEQYV. Here the CDR3 DNA reads TGTGCCAGCAGGGCCGGGAGCTCCTACGAGCAGTACGTC.

CDR3 protein: CASSLARGGGYGYTF. For the CDR3, the DNA is TGCGCCAGCAGCTTGGCCAGAGGGGGCGGATATGGCTACACCTTC. The rearrangement joins TRBV5-1 to TRBJ1-2, with 7 bases fitting TRBD1. The CDR3 covers 15 residues. Germline V CDR1 and CDR2: SGHRS, YFSETQ. V gave up 0 bases and J gave up 5 bases; unmatched junction bases: 7. The variable domain in full, with the rest retrieved from reference TRBV5-1 and TRBJ1-2, is KAGVTQTPRYLIKTRGQQVTLSCSPISGHRSVSWYQQTPGQGLQFLFEYFSETQRNKGNFPGRFSGRQFSNSRSEMNVSTLELGDSALYLCASSLARGGGYGYTFGSGTRLTVV.

The rearrangement links TRBV7-2 to TRBJ2-7, with 7 bases fitting TRBD1. J lost 1 base, V lost 5 bases, and 11 bases had no gene match. Germline assignment: CDR1 SGHTA and CDR2 FQGNSA. This CDR3 has 16 amino acids. The CDR3 loop reads CASSPGQAERSYEQYV. The CDR3, as DNA: TGTGCCAGCAGCCCCGGACAGGCTGAAAGATCCTACGAGCAGTACGTC.

CDR3 sequence reads: CASSLSGLAGGNTGELFF. In DNA form, the CDR3 reads TGTGCCAGCAGCTTATCCGGACTAGCGGGGGGGAACACCGGGGAGCTGTTTTTT. The chain couples TRBV7-8 to TRBJ2-2, with 14 nucleotides matching TRBD2. Unmatched junction bases numbered 3, after V lost 2 bases and J lost 1 base. There are 18 residues in the CDR3. Germline CDR1 reads SGHVS; CDR2 reads FQNEAQ.

In nucleotides, the CDR3 is TGTGCCAGCAGTGAATTCATGTCCAACAATGAGCAGTTCTTC. Translating it yields CASSEFMSNNEQFF. J is TRBJ2-1 and V is TRBV6-1; D not resolved. This CDR3 spans 14 amino acids. Trimming shortened V by 2 bases and J by 5 bases, and 10 bases separated the two germline ends. Germline V gene sequence: CDR1 MNHNS, CDR2 SASEGT.

The J gene is TRBJ2-6, the V gene TRBV19, with D hard to call. Trimming removed 0 bases from V and 4 bases from J, with 16 bases in between. The V gene's germline CDR1 is LNHDA and CDR2 SQIVND (reference sequence). This CDR3 is 18 amino acids long. The CDR3 DNA follows: TGTGCCAGTAGTATAGATTTGATCCCGGCCGCCGGGGCCAACGTCCTGACTTTC. Translating it yields CASSIDLIPAAGANVLTF.

The V and J genes are TRBV30 and TRBJ1-4, with D tentatively TRBD1 (5 bases). There are 14 residues in the CDR3. Trimming removed 2 bases at V and 3 bases at J, with 10 bases between. In germline, CDR1 is GTSNPN, CDR2 SVGIG (reference sequence). The CDR3 DNA sequence: TGTGCCTGGAGTATGGGGCGCGCTAATGAAAAACTGTTTTTT. The encoded protein is CAWSMGRANEKLFF.

This rearrangement joins TRBV10-2 to TRBJ1-3; D gene unclear. The CDR3 runs to 13 residues. Between the trimmed V and J ends, which lost 7 bases and 0 bases, there was a span of 7 bases. Germline values: CDR1 WSHSY, CDR2 SAAADI. In nucleotides, the CDR3 is TGCGCCAGCACTTGGGACTCTGGAAACACCATATATTTT. It codes for CASTWDSGNTIYF.

The chain links TRBV5-5 to TRBJ2-4; maybe TRBD1 (5 bases). The V and J ends lost 0 bases and 1 base respectively, with 5 bases between them. CDR1 is SGHKS, CDR2 YYEKEE, per germline (reference sequence). The CDR3 contains 14 residues. The CDR3: CASSLEGAKNIQYF. As DNA, the CDR3 is TGTGCCAGCAGCTTGGAGGGGGCCAAAAACATTCAGTACTTC.